This TCR beta chain is from a study of T cells in Graves' hyperthyroidism and ophthalmopathy. Authors of the study amplified TCR beta CDR3 regions from RNA transcripts. A set of HTBI primers served as the primers for a first-round RT-PCR of the TCR CDR3. In TCRdb, the multiplex PCR reads were re-called with MiXCR into one record per CDR3 protein. The sample holds fewer than 450,000 distinct CDR3 sequences, about 18% seen once. The study excluded patients with uncontrolled infection, other autoimmune disease, pregnancy or lactation. The blood sample predates any ophthalmopathy symptoms, coming from first hyperthyroidism diagnosis. A roughly 10 ml volume of fresh peripheral blood provided the PBMCs. The CDR3 consists of 17 residues. The V end was cut by 2 bases, the J end by 2 bases, with 16 bases between. Germline V gene sequence: CDR1 MNHEY, CDR2 SVGEGT. Whole-study findings and limits: It was a median roughly six months before onset that the model predicted ophthalmopathy.

Note on this clonotype: Its antigen is currently unknown.

Sequencing was carried out using blood. This TCR came from a woman aged 25 to 45 with Graves' hyperthyroidism that later progressed to Graves' ophthalmopathy. V and J are TRBV6-2 or TRBV6-3 and TRBJ2-1; D is possibly TRBD1 or TRBD2 (6 bases each). The CDR3 DNA sequence: TGTGCCAGCAGTTACCCGCTAAGGGGGGTGACCTACAATGAGCAGTTCTTC. Translated, it gives CASSYPLRGVTYNEQFF.